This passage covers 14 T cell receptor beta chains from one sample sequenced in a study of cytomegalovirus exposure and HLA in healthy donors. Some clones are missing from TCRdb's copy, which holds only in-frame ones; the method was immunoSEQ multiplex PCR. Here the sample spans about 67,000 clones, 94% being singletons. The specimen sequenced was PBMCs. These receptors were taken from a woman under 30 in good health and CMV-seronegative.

For the CDR3, the DNA is TGTGCCTGGAGTGCCGTAGACAGGGGAGGCTACACCTTC. As protein: CAWSAVDRGGYTF. The V gene is TRBV30, the J gene TRBJ1-2, with 8 positions matching TRBD1. This CDR3 has 13 residues. V shed 1 base and J 8 bases; nucleotides not matched to a gene: 6. Germline V CDR1 and CDR2: GTSNPN, SVGIG (reference sequence).

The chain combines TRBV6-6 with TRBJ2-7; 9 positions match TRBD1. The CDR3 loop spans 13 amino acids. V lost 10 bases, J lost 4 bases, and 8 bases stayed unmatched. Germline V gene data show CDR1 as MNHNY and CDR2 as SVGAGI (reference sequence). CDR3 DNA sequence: TGTGCCACCGGGCGGGGACAGGGTTACGAGCAGTACTTC. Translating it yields CATGRGQGYEQYF.

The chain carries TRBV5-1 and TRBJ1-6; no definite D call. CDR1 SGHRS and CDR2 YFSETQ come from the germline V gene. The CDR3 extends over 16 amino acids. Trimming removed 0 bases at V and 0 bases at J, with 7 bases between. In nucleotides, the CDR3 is TGCGCCAGCAGCTTGGGGACTAGCTCCTATAATTCACCCCTCCACTTT. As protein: CASSLGTSSYNSPLHF.

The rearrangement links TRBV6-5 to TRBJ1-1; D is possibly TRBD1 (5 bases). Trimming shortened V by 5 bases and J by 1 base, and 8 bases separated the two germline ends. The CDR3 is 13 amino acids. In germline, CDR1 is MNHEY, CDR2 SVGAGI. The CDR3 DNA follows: TGTGCCAGCAGTAAGACAGAGAACACTGAAGCTTTCTTT. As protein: CASSKTENTEAFF.

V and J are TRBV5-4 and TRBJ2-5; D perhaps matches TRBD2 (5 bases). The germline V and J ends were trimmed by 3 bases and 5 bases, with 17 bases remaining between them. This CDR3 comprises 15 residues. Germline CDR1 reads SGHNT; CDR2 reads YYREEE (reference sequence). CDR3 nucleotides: TGTGCCAGCAGCTCGGCTGGAGGAGGTGGGGAGACCCAGTACTTC. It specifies CASSSAGGGGETQYF.

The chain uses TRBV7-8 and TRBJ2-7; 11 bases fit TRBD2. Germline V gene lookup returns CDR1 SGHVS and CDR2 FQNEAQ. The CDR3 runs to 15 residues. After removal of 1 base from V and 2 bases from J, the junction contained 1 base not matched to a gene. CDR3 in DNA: TGTGCCAGCAGCTTAGTAGCGGGGGGGCCCTACGAGCAGTACTTC. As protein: CASSLVAGGPYEQYF.

DNA of the CDR3: TGTGCCAGCAGCAAAGGACAGGGAGGCTATGGCTACACCTTC. Translating gives CASSKGQGGYGYTF. The genes are TRBV7-9 and TRBJ1-2; TRBD1 aligns across 8 bases. V was clipped by 5 bases and J by 4 bases; unmatched bases: 6. Per germline, CDR1 SEHNR and CDR2 FQNEAQ (reference sequence). CDR3 length: 14 amino acids.

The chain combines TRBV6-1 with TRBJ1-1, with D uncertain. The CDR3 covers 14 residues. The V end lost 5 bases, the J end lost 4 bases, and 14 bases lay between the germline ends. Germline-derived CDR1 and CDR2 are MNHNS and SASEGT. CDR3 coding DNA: TGTGCCAGCAGTCCCCTAGGAGGGCCCACTGAAGCTTTCTTT. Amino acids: CASSPLGGPTEAFF.

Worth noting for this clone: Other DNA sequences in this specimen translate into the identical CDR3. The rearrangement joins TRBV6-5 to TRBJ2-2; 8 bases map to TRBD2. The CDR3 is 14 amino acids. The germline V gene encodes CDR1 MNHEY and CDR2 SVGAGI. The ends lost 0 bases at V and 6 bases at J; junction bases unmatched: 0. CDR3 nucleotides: TGTGCCAGCAGTTACTCGCGGGAGGCCGGGGAGCTGTTTTTT. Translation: CASSYSREAGELFF.

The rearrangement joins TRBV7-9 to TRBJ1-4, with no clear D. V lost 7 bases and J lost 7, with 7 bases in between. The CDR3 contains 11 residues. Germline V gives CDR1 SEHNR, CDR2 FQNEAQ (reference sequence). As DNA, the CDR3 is TGTGCCAGCACTTCGCGTGAAAAACTGTTTTTT. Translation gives CASTSREKLFF.

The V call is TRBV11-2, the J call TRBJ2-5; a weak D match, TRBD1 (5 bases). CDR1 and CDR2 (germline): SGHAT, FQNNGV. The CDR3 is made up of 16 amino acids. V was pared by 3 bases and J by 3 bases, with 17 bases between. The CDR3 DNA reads TGTGCCAGCAGCTTCCGGACACAGGACCTGAAAGAGACCCAGTACTTC. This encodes CASSFRTQDLKETQYF.

The DNA of the CDR3 is TGTGCCAGCAGTTATGGAGTGGTAGGCACAGATACGCAGTATTTT. It translates to CASSYGVVGTDTQYF. This sequence joins TRBV6-6 and TRBJ2-3; D gene unclear. The germline V and J ends were trimmed by 3 bases and 1 base, with 11 bases remaining between them. Per the germline V gene, CDR1 is MNHNY and CDR2 is SVGAGI (reference sequence). The CDR3 length is 15 residues.

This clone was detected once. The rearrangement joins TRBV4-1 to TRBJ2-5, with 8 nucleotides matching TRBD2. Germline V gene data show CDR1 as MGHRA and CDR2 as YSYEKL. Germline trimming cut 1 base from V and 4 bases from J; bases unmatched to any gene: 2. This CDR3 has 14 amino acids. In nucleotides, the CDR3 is TGCGCCAGCAGCCAAGCGGGGGGGGGAGAGACCCAGTACTTC. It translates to CASSQAGGGETQYF.

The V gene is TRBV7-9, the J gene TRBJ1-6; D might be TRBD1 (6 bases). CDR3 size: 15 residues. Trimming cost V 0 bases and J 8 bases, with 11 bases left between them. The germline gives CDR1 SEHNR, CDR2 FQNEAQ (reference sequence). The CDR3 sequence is CASSLAENRDSPLHF. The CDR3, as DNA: TGTGCCAGCAGCTTAGCCGAAAACAGGGATTCACCCCTCCACTTT.